The present T cell receptor (beta chain) was sequenced within a study of blood T cell repertoires in COVID-19. About the research overall: Acute-phase and convalescent COVID-19 samples originated in the United States, Italy and Spain. The analysed material was cDNA or gDNA that came from T cells, B-cell-depleted T cells, or PBMCs.

This CDR3 contains 15 residues. V shed 5 bases and J 4 bases; nucleotides not matched to a gene: 9. The germline V gene has CDR1 MNHEY and CDR2 SMNVEV (reference sequence). Original processing notes: Estimation of nucleated cell counts was performed using reference gene primer amplification. The repertoire was sequenced with immunoSEQ multiplex PCR; TCRdb's copy has only in-frame clones and lacks some. Clone size and the V and J calls come from that table; the DNA yielded D and trimming. This sample carries 120,000 or so clones, 70% to 85% of them seen once, and the ten largest clones take 3.5% to 5.5%.

Sequenced material: peripheral blood. This receptor was taken from a woman aged 65 to 85 with acute or convalescent COVID-19. The chain employs TRBV27 and TRBJ1-2, with TRBD1 matching over 8 bases. CDR3 amino acids: CASSRTGGDRYGYTF. The DNA for the CDR3 is TGTGCCAGCAGTCGCACAGGGGGGGATCGCTATGGCTACACCTTC.